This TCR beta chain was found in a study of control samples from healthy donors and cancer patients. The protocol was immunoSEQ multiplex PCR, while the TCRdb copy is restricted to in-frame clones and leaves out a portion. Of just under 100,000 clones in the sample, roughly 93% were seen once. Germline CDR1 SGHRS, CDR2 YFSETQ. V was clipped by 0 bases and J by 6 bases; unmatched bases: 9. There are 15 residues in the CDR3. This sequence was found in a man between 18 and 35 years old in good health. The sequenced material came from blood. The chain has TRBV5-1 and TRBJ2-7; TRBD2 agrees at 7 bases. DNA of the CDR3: TGCGCCAGCAGCTTGGGGGCTAGCGGCCAAACCGAGCAGTACTTC. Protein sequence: CASSLGASGQTEQYF.